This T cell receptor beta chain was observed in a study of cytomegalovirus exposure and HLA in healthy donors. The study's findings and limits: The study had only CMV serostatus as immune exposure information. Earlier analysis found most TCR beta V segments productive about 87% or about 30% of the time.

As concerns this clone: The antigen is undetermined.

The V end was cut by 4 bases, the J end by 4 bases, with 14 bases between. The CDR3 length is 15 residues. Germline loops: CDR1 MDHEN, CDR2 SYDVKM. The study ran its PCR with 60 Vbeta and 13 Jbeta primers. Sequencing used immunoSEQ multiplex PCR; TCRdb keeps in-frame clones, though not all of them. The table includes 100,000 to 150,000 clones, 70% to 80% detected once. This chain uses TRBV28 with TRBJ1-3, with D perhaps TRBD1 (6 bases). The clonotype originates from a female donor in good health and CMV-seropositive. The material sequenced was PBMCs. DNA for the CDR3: TGTGCCAGCAGTTCTTTCACCGACAGGGGAAACACCATATATTTT. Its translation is CASSSFTDRGNTIYF.